The rows below give T cell receptor beta chains drawn from one sample of a study of blood T cell repertoires in COVID-19. The protocol was immunoSEQ multiplex PCR, while the TCRdb copy is restricted to in-frame clones and leaves out a portion. The data hold approximately 100,000 clones, with roughly 85% observed a single time. The sample comprised peripheral blood. The source of these receptors is a woman in her 70s with active or convalescent COVID-19. Each CDR3 is given with its conserved first and last residue. The order of the fields is J gene, D gene, V gene, clone size, CDR3 protein, CDR3 DNA. The D gene is left open where the match is weak. Clone size is not always given. Where it is, it says once, few, many or a class for expanded clones.

TRBJ2-2	TRBD1	TRBV24-1	.	CATSARTLTGAGELFF	TGTGCCACCAGTGCTCGGACCCTTACAGGGGCCGGGGAGCTGTTTTTT
TRBJ2-5	TRBD2	TRBV10-3	.	CAISDPGLGQETQYF	TGTGCCATCAGTGACCCGGGACTAGGGCAAGAGACCCAGTACTTC
TRBJ2-3	.	TRBV5-1	.	CASSQIDRRTDTQYF	TGCGCCAGCAGCCAGATCGACAGACGCACAGATACGCAGTATTTT
TRBJ2-7	TRBD1	TRBV28	.	CASSLRVIQGTYEQYF	TGTGCCAGCAGTTTACGTGTCATACAGGGGACCTACGAGCAGTACTTC
TRBJ2-3	TRBD2	TRBV4-3	.	CASSQGTSGIGAADTQYF	TGCGCCAGCAGCCAAGGGACTAGCGGGATCGGGGCCGCAGATACGCAGTATTTT
TRBJ1-6	TRBD1	TRBV30	.	CAWSTGGNSPLHF	TGTGCCTGGAGTACAGGGGGAAATTCACCCCTCCACTTT
TRBJ1-1	TRBD1	TRBV2	.	CASLTGKNTEAFF	TGTGCCAGTCTGACAGGGAAGAACACTGAAGCTTTCTTT
TRBJ2-1	TRBD2	TRBV9	.	CASSVVGLAGEKSSYNEQFF	TGTGCCAGCAGCGTAGTGGGCCTAGCGGGGGAGAAAAGCTCCTACAATGAGCAGTTCTTC
TRBJ1-3	.	TRBV28	.	CASSLQGLLNTIYF	TGTGCCAGCAGCTTGCAGGGATTATTAAACACCATATATTTT
TRBJ2-7	TRBD2	TRBV19	once	CASSSRLAEYYEQYF	TGTGCCAGTAGTTCTCGACTAGCGGAATACTACGAGCAGTACTTC
TRBJ2-5	TRBD1	TRBV7-9	.	CASSAQGISLKMFQYF	TGTGCCAGCAGCGCACAGGGGATATCTCTCAAGATGTTCCAGTACTTC
TRBJ1-1	.	TRBV3-1/TRBV3-2	.	CASSQDSGDLNTEAFF	TGTGCCAGCAGCCAAGATTCGGGGGACCTGAACACTGAAGCTTTCTTT
TRBJ1-6	.	TRBV19	.	CASQKDTTNSPLHF	TGTGCCAGTCAGAAGGATACTACAAATTCACCCCTCCACTTT
TRBJ1-1	TRBD1	TRBV19	.	CASSIGSTGANTEAFF	TGTGCCAGTAGTATAGGCTCAACAGGGGCCAACACTGAAGCTTTCTTT
TRBJ1-5	.	TRBV5-4	.	CASSSAGSNQPQHF	TGTGCCAGCAGCTCCGCGGGGAGCAATCAGCCCCAGCATTTT
TRBJ1-4	.	TRBV9	.	CASSAQPLATNEKLFF	TGTGCCAGCAGCGCCCAACCTCTGGCCACTAATGAAAAACTGTTTTTT
TRBJ2-5	.	TRBV5-1	.	CASSFGDRQQETQYF	TGCGCCAGCAGCTTCGGTGACAGGCAGCAAGAGACCCAGTACTTC
TRBJ1-1	.	TRBV6-2/TRBV6-3	.	CASSYRGSNTEAFF	TGTGCCAGCAGTTATCGGGGGTCGAACACTGAAGCTTTCTTT
TRBJ2-3	TRBD1	TRBV7-8	.	CASSFRTGGDTQYF	TGTGCCAGCAGCTTCAGGACAGGGGGAGATACGCAGTATTTT
TRBJ2-1	.	TRBV9	.	CASSVGILGSEQFF	TGTGCCAGCAGCGTAGGGATTCTAGGGAGTGAGCAGTTCTTC
TRBJ1-2	.	TRBV15	.	CATSRAPREGGYGYTF	TGTGCCACCAGCAGAGCCCCGCGGGAAGGCGGATATGGCTACACCTTC
TRBJ1-5	.	TRBV9	.	CASSVDRNQPQHF	TGTGCCAGCAGCGTCGACAGGAATCAGCCCCAGCATTTT
TRBJ2-5	TRBD2	TRBV10-2	.	CASTLAGAVETQYF	TGCGCCAGCACACTAGCGGGAGCGGTCGAGACCCAGTACTTC
TRBJ2-2	.	TRBV14	.	CASSHGYTGELFF	TGTGCCAGCAGCCACGGTTACACCGGGGAGCTGTTTTTT
TRBJ1-5	TRBD1	TRBV6-1	few	CASSEGGTAGNQPQHF	TGTGCCAGCAGTGAAGGGGGGACAGCGGGCAATCAGCCCCAGCATTTT
TRBJ2-7	TRBD1	TRBV18	.	CASSPTTGTYEQYF	TGTGCCAGCTCACCTACGACAGGGACCTACGAGCAGTACTTC
TRBJ1-6	TRBD1	TRBV7-2	.	CASSIPGQGNSPLHF	TGTGCCAGCAGCATCCCGGGACAGGGCAATTCACCCCTCCACTTT
TRBJ1-1	TRBD1	TRBV7-2	.	CASSLVTGGGTEAFF	TGTGCCAGCAGCTTAGTGACAGGGGGCGGCACTGAAGCTTTCTTT
TRBJ2-1	TRBD2	TRBV3-1/TRBV3-2	.	CASSPTKRGAPSSRFF	TGTGCCAGCAGCCCGACAAAGCGGGGGGCCCCCTCATCACGGTTCTTC
TRBJ2-7	TRBD1	TRBV7-2	once	CASSLGQGGYEQYF	TGTGCCAGCAGCCTAGGACAGGGGGGCTACGAGCAGTACTTC
TRBJ1-3	TRBD1	TRBV7-2	.	CASSLTGSSGNTIYF	TGTGCCAGCAGCTTGACAGGGAGCTCTGGAAACACCATATATTTT
TRBJ2-2	TRBD2	TRBV19	.	CASSRRLAGGPGTGELFF	TGTGCCAGTAGTCGGCGACTAGCGGGGGGGCCGGGGACCGGGGAGCTGTTTTTT
TRBJ1-5	.	TRBV30	.	CAWSSGRVDNQPQHF	TGTGCCTGGAGTTCAGGCAGGGTGGACAATCAGCCCCAGCATTTT
TRBJ1-2	.	TRBV6-5	.	CASSSGVDRSYGYTF	TGTGCCAGCAGTTCGGGAGTGGATAGGTCCTATGGCTACACCTTC
TRBJ2-1	TRBD1	TRBV19	.	CASSRGDRGRANEQFF	TGTGCCAGTAGTAGGGGTGACAGGGGGCGCGCCAATGAGCAGTTCTTC
TRBJ1-2	.	TRBV4-3	.	CASSQELRGNDYTF	TGCGCCAGCAGCCAAGAGCTCCGGGGGAATGACTACACCTTC
TRBJ2-2	.	TRBV5-1	.	CASSLEGESTGELFF	TGCGCCAGCAGCTTGGAGGGGGAGAGCACCGGGGAGCTGTTTTTT
TRBJ1-1	TRBD1	TRBV6-5	.	CASTPDRAGTEAFF	TGTGCCAGCACCCCGGACAGGGCTGGGACTGAAGCTTTCTTT
TRBJ2-7	TRBD2	TRBV3-1/TRBV3-2	.	CASSPGLAGTSYEQYF	TGTGCCAGCAGCCCTGGACTAGCGGGGACCTCCTACGAGCAGTACTTC
TRBJ2-5	TRBD1	TRBV4-1	.	CASSHGTGEETQYF	TGCGCCAGCAGCCACGGGACAGGGGAAGAGACCCAGTACTTC
TRBJ2-2	TRBD2	TRBV28	.	CASSTGLGLAGVTGELFF	TGTGCCAGCAGCACCGGATTGGGACTAGCGGGAGTCACCGGGGAGCTGTTTTTT
TRBJ2-1	TRBD2	TRBV5-4	.	CASSSTAGDNEQFF	TGTGCCAGCAGCTCAACAGCGGGAGACAATGAGCAGTTCTTC
TRBJ1-2	TRBD1	TRBV24-1	.	CATSDPDRAHYGYTF	TGTGCCACCAGTGACCCTGACAGGGCCCACTATGGCTACACCTTC
TRBJ2-5	.	TRBV18	.	CASSPPLFQETQYF	TGTGCCAGCTCACCACCCCTCTTCCAAGAGACCCAGTACTTC
TRBJ1-6	.	TRBV5-1	once	CASSLEPNSPLHF	TGCGCCAGCAGCTTGGAGCCCAATTCACCCCTCCACTTT
TRBJ2-1	.	TRBV28	once	CATLEGGPYNEQFF	TGTGCCACCCTAGAAGGAGGACCCTACAATGAGCAGTTCTTC
TRBJ1-1	TRBD1	TRBV7-6	.	CASSSRTGVNTEAFF	TGTGCCAGCAGCTCCCGTACAGGGGTGAACACTGAAGCTTTCTTT
TRBJ1-1	TRBD1	TRBV2	.	CASTEGQVITEAFF	TGTGCCAGCACCGAGGGACAGGTGATCACTGAAGCTTTCTTT
TRBJ2-5	.	TRBV4-3	.	CASSQGNIGETQYF	TGCGCCAGCAGCCAAGGAAACATCGGGGAGACCCAGTACTTC
TRBJ2-7	TRBD2	TRBV10-1	.	CASSVSGASHYEQYF	TGCGCCAGCAGTGTTAGCGGGGCCTCCCACTACGAGCAGTACTTC
TRBJ1-1	.	TRBV7-9	.	CASSSPREPAEAFF	TGTGCCAGCAGCTCCCCTCGGGAGCCCGCTGAAGCTTTCTTT
TRBJ2-3	.	TRBV24-1	.	CATSEPRQGTDTQYF	TGTGCCACCAGTGAACCTAGACAGGGCACAGATACGCAGTATTTT
TRBJ2-5	.	TRBV10-3	.	CAISERGHSQETQYF	TGTGCCATCAGTGAGAGGGGACACTCCCAAGAGACCCAGTACTTC
TRBJ2-2	.	TRBV7-9	few	CASSTQGSPTNTGELFF	TGTGCCAGCAGCACCCAGGGCTCCCCTACGAACACCGGGGAGCTGTTTTTT